This is a list of T cell receptor beta chains from one sample in a study of beta chain features in type 1 diabetes. Sequencing was performed with immunoSEQ multiplex PCR; in TCRdb, only in-frame clones are kept and a portion is missing. This table has a few hundred thousand clones, roughly a quarter appearing once. What was sequenced was naive CD4+ T cells from blood. These TCRs come from a woman in her 30s with type 1 diabetes. CDR3s include the opening cysteine and the closing phenylalanine or tryptophan. A D gene is named only where the DNA matches it firmly. Size values are once, few and many counts, or a class for expanded clones, and some rows have none.

>TRBV29-1|few|.|TRBJ2-1
CSVMGPDNEQFF
TGCAGCGTTATGGGGCCCGACAATGAGCAGTTCTTC
>TRBV5-4|few|.|TRBJ2-7
CASSLPQAAYEQYF
TGTGCCAGCAGCTTGCCGCAAGCCGCCTACGAGCAGTACTTC
>TRBV5-1|.|TRBD2|TRBJ2-7
CASSPATSGEWSYEQYF
TGCGCCAGCAGCCCAGCCACTAGCGGAGAATGGTCCTACGAGCAGTACTTC
>TRBV18|.|TRBD2|TRBJ2-1
CASSPRLAENNEQFF
TGTGCCAGCTCACCCAGACTAGCGGAGAACAATGAGCAGTTCTTC
>TRBV27|.|.|TRBJ1-1
CASGLGNTEAFF
TGTGCCAGCGGGCTGGGGAACACTGAAGCTTTCTTT
>TRBV5-1|.|.|TRBJ1-2
CASSLASDGYTF
TGCGCCAGCAGCTTGGCCTCGGATGGCTACACCTTC
>TRBV5-6|.|.|TRBJ2-2
CASTKGAEELFF
TGTGCCAGCACCAAAGGGGCGGAGGAGCTGTTTTTT
>TRBV2|.|TRBD1|TRBJ2-7
CASGNRGLDLYEQYF
TGTGCCAGTGGGAACAGGGGGCTAGACCTCTACGAGCAGTACTTC
>TRBV5-4|few|TRBD1|TRBJ2-5
CASSRRQGTQETQYF
TGTGCCAGCAGCAGGAGACAGGGGACCCAAGAGACCCAGTACTTC
>TRBV11-1|.|.|TRBJ2-7
CASSLDRGTYEQYF
TGTGCCAGCAGCTTGGATCGGGGGACCTACGAGCAGTACTTC
>TRBV7-9|few|.|TRBJ1-2
CASSLGQTYGYTF
TGTGCCAGCAGCCTAGGACAGACTTATGGCTACACCTTC
>TRBV29-1|few|.|TRBJ2-5
CSVDPGAWETQYF
TGCAGCGTTGACCCGGGAGCTTGGGAGACCCAGTACTTC
>TRBV30|.|TRBD2|TRBJ2-7
CAWCPPTGGYEQYF
TGTGCCTGGTGTCCCCCCACGGGGGGCTACGAGCAGTACTTC
>TRBV19|.|.|TRBJ2-1
CASSRGVAAYNEQFF
TGTGCCAGTAGTAGGGGGGTAGCGGCCTACAATGAGCAGTTCTTC
>TRBV15|.|.|TRBJ1-2
CATSRRQAANYGYTF
TGTGCCACCAGCAGACGACAGGCTGCTAACTATGGCTACACCTTC
>TRBV7-2|.|.|TRBJ2-1
CASSLGQSYEQFF
TGTGCCAGCAGCCTAGGACAGTCATATGAGCAGTTCTTC
>TRBV7-3|few|TRBD2|TRBJ2-5
CASSSVTGGGETQYF
TGTGCCAGCAGCTCGGTTACCGGGGGAGGGGAGACCCAGTACTTC
>TRBV9|few|TRBD2|TRBJ2-1
CASSVEGLSSGTSYNEQFF
TGTGCCAGCAGCGTAGAAGGTCTGAGTAGCGGGACTTCCTACAATGAGCAGTTCTTC
>TRBV30|.|TRBD2|TRBJ2-7
CAWTTSGNEQYF
TGTGCCTGGACCACTAGCGGGAACGAGCAGTACTTC
>TRBV28|.|.|TRBJ2-7
CASSSRVLGEQYF
TGTGCCAGCAGCTCGAGGGTATTGGGCGAGCAGTACTTC
>TRBV19|.|.|TRBJ1-1
CASGFGERDTEAFF
TGTGCCAGTGGTTTCGGGGAAAGGGACACTGAAGCTTTCTTT
>TRBV4-2|few|.|TRBJ2-2
CASSQDPLASNTGELFF
TGTGCCAGCAGCCAAGATCCCCTAGCATCGAACACCGGGGAGCTGTTTTTT
>TRBV28|.|TRBD2|TRBJ2-5
CASSFVAGGKETQYF
TGTGCCAGCAGTTTTGTCGCGGGAGGGAAGGAGACCCAGTACTTC
>TRBV10-3|.|.|TRBJ2-2
CAISAGSWDTGELFF
TGTGCCATCAGTGCCGGGAGTTGGGACACCGGGGAGCTGTTTTTT
>TRBV29-1|.|TRBD1|TRBJ2-5
CSVETSLGTGGETQYF
TGCAGCGTTGAAACTTCTCTCGGGACAGGGGGCGAGACCCAGTACTTC
>TRBV29-1|.|.|TRBJ2-1
CSVEQGSNEQFF
TGCAGCGTTGAACAGGGGAGTAATGAGCAGTTCTTC
>TRBV30|.|.|TRBJ1-2
CACPFGTPGYTF
TGTGCCTGCCCCTTCGGGACTCCTGGCTACACCTTC
>TRBV7-9|.|TRBD1|TRBJ1-5
CASSSGQGDQPQHF
TGTGCCAGCAGCTCGGGACAGGGGGATCAGCCCCAGCATTTT
>TRBV7-3|few|TRBD2|TRBJ2-1
CASSAESGLAGVYEQFF
TGTGCCAGCAGCGCGGAATCCGGTCTAGCGGGAGTCTATGAGCAGTTCTTC
>TRBV9|.|.|TRBJ2-1
CASSVPGLYNEQFF
TGTGCCAGCAGCGTTCCGGGACTTTACAATGAGCAGTTCTTC
>TRBV28|.|.|TRBJ2-3
CASSFSRDTQYF
TGTGCCAGCAGTTTTTCCAGGGATACGCAGTATTTT
>TRBV10-3|.|TRBD1|TRBJ2-7
CAISEFDRDEQYF
TGTGCCATCAGTGAGTTCGACAGGGACGAGCAGTACTTC
>TRBV6-6|.|.|TRBJ1-5
CASGRGGNQPQHF
TGTGCCAGCGGAAGGGGTGGCAATCAGCCCCAGCATTTT
>TRBV15|.|TRBD2|TRBJ2-1
CATSRGASGYNEQFF
TGTGCCACCAGCAGAGGGGCTAGCGGGTACAATGAGCAGTTCTTC
>TRBV29-1|.|TRBD2|TRBJ2-3
CSVELAGGKDTQYF
TGCAGCGTTGAATTAGCGGGAGGGAAGGATACGCAGTATTTT
>TRBV6-5|few|.|TRBJ2-3
CASSYRAGTTDTQYF
TGTGCCAGCAGTTACCGGGCGGGGACCACAGATACGCAGTATTTT
>TRBV11-2|few|.|TRBJ2-3
CASTIESIYTDTQYF
TGTGCCAGCACAATAGAAAGTATTTACACAGATACGCAGTATTTT
>TRBV29-1|.|.|TRBJ1-1
CSVEDRGQSEAFF
TGCAGCGTTGAAGATCGAGGGCAGTCTGAAGCTTTCTTT
>TRBV18|few|TRBD2|TRBJ2-1
CASSPTSGRSSYNEQFF
TGTGCCAGCTCACCAACTAGCGGGAGGAGCTCCTACAATGAGCAGTTCTTC
>TRBV18|.|.|TRBJ2-5
CASSPDRVQETQYF
TGTGCCAGCTCACCGGACAGAGTCCAAGAGACCCAGTACTTC
>TRBV13|few|.|TRBJ2-6
CASSLGQGTGGANVLTF
TGTGCCAGCAGCTTAGGTCAGGGGACGGGTGGGGCCAACGTCCTGACTTTC
>TRBV5-4|.|TRBD2|TRBJ2-7
CASSPQTSGTYEQYF
TGTGCCAGCAGCCCCCAGACTAGCGGGACCTACGAGCAGTACTTC
>TRBV29-1|few|TRBD1|TRBJ2-5
CSVEGGQGEQETQYF
TGCAGCGTTGAAGGGGGACAGGGAGAACAAGAGACCCAGTACTTC
>TRBV29-1|few|.|TRBJ2-7
CSVAGGAARNEQYF
TGCAGCGTTGCTGGCGGGGCGGCTCGGAACGAGCAGTACTTC
>TRBV7-9|few|.|TRBJ2-2
CASSRAGHSTGELFF
TGTGCCAGCAGCCGAGCGGGACACAGCACCGGGGAGCTGTTTTTT
>TRBV2|few|.|TRBJ2-1
CASNPGQDNEQFF
TGTGCCAGCAACCCGGGACAAGACAATGAGCAGTTCTTC